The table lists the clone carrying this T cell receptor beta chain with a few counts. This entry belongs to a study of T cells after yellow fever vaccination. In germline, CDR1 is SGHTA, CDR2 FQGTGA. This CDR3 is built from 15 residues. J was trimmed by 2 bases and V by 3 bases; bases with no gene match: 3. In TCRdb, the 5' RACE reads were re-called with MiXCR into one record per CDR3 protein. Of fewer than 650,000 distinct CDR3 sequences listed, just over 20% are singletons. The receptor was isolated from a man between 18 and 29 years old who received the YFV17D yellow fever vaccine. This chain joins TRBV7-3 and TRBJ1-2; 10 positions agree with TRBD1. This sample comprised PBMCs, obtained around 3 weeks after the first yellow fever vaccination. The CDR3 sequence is CASSFEGQGNYGYTF. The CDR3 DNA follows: TGTGCCAGCAGCTTTGAGGGACAGGGGAACTATGGCTACACCTTC.